The 21 T cell receptor beta chains listed next were all sequenced from one sample in a study of cytomegalovirus exposure and HLA in healthy donors. TCRdb's copy holds only in-frame clones and misses some; the assay was immunoSEQ multiplex PCR. The sample shows about 200,000 clones, 75% to 85% of them seen only once. The sequencing input was PBMCs. These receptors came from a woman aged 25 to 39 in good health and CMV-seropositive.

The rearrangement joins TRBV6-1 to TRBJ1-5, with TRBD1 identical over 7 bases. CDR3 length: 14 residues. CDR1 is MNHNS, CDR2 SASEGT, per germline. Trimming took 5 bases from V and 2 from J; bases not matched to a gene: 3. The CDR3 spells CASSYTGGNQPQHF. CDR3 sequence (DNA): TGTGCCAGCAGTTATACAGGGGGCAATCAGCCCCAGCATTTT.

The chain is built from TRBV11-2 and TRBJ2-3; D unresolved. CDR3 length equals 13 residues. V lost 5 bases, J lost 1 base, and 7 bases lay in between. Germline V lookup: CDR1 SGHAT, CDR2 FQNNGV. Here the CDR3 reads CASSPEGTDTQYF. CDR3 DNA: TGTGCCAGCAGCCCAGAGGGCACAGATACGCAGTATTTT.

The chain combines TRBV6-5 with TRBJ1-5; 9 nucleotides match TRBD1. After removal of 6 bases from V and 7 bases from J, the junction contained 7 bases not matched to a gene. The CDR3 loop spans 14 amino acids. The V gene's germline CDR1 is MNHEY and CDR2 SVGAGI. The CDR3 spells CASSWTGVGQPQHF. The CDR3 region has the DNA TGTGCCAGCAGCTGGACAGGGGTGGGCCAGCCCCAGCATTTT.

V gene TRBV9 combines with J gene TRBJ2-6, with D unclear. Germline CDR1 and CDR2: SGDLS and YYNGEE. The CDR3 covers 15 residues. V lost 0 bases and J lost 0, with 4 bases in between. CDR3 DNA sequence: TGTGCCAGCAGCGTAGGGAGCTCTGGGGCCAACGTCCTGACTTTC. It codes for CASSVGSSGANVLTF. Full variable domain (outside the CDR3, taken from reference TRBV9 and TRBJ2-6): DSGVTQTPKHLITATGQRVTLRCSPRSGDLSVYWYQQSLDQGLQFLIQYYNGEERAKGNILERFSAQQFPDLHSELNLSSLELGDSALYFCASSVGSSGANVLTFGAGSRLTVL.

This sequence joins TRBV5-6 and TRBJ2-7, with D possibly TRBD1 on 6 matching bases. Germline values: CDR1 SGHDT, CDR2 YYEEEE. The CDR3 covers 14 residues. The V end was cut by 0 bases, the J end by 1 base, with 8 bases between. The CDR3, as DNA: TGTGCCAGCAGCTTGGGACAGGAATCCTACGAGCAGTACTTC. Encoded protein: CASSLGQESYEQYF.

By sample fraction, this clone is medium-sized (0.01 to 0.1%). The genes are TRBV6-5 and TRBJ2-7; D unclear. The ends were cut back, 2 bases at V and 3 bases at J, with 8 bases in the middle. CDR3 length equals 13 residues. Per germline, CDR1 MNHEY and CDR2 SVGAGI. CDR3 loop: CASSYAELYEQYF. The CDR3 bases are TGTGCCAGCAGTTACGCCGAGCTCTACGAGCAGTACTTC.

The chain carries TRBV27 and TRBJ2-5; tentative D call: TRBD2 (5 bases). Germline loops: CDR1 MNHEY, CDR2 SMNVEV (reference sequence). The CDR3 covers 15 residues. Deletions cut 6 bases from V and 2 bases from J, with 16 bases between. The CDR3 sequence: CASRQLVGGQETQYF. The CDR3 bases are TGTGCCAGCAGGCAACTCGTAGGCGGGCAAGAGACCCAGTACTTC.

This chain uses TRBV7-3 with TRBJ1-1, with D possibly being TRBD1 (6 bases). Per germline, CDR1 SGHTA and CDR2 FQGTGA. Trimming pared 4 bases from V and 4 bases from J, leaving 10 bases between. This CDR3 comprises 13 residues. The CDR3 reads CASSSGGVTEAFF. The CDR3 DNA sequence: TGTGCCAGCAGCTCTGGGGGCGTCACTGAAGCTTTCTTT.

The chain is built from TRBV6-5 and TRBJ1-4; a weak D match, TRBD1 (5 bases). Per the germline V gene, CDR1 is MNHEY and CDR2 is SVGAGI. This CDR3 is 13 amino acids long. Trimming removed 2 bases at V and 6 bases at J, with 7 bases between. The CDR3 region is CASSYGAYEKLFF. The CDR3 DNA follows: TGTGCCAGCAGTTACGGGGCCTATGAAAAACTGTTTTTT.

V gene TRBV11-2 combines with J gene TRBJ1-2; D is possibly TRBD1 (6 bases). CDR3 size: 15 residues. Per germline, CDR1 SGHAT and CDR2 FQNNGV. Trimming removed 0 bases at V and 8 bases at J, with 16 bases between. CDR3 DNA sequence: TGTGCCAGCAGCTTAGAGGGGGCGTCCCCTTGGGGCTACACCTTC. As protein: CASSLEGASPWGYTF.

The chain joins TRBV6-6 to TRBJ2-3, with 13 bases identical to TRBD2. The junction had 6 bases not matched to a gene; V was cut back by 4 bases and J by 5 bases. The length of the CDR3 is 16 residues. Germline values: CDR1 MNHNY, CDR2 SVGAGI (reference sequence). The CDR3 sequence is CASSSPTSGRRDTQYF. The CDR3 DNA follows: TGTGCCAGCAGTTCCCCGACTAGCGGGAGGAGAGATACGCAGTATTTT.

This rearrangement joins TRBV19 to TRBJ1-5; no clear D gene. CDR3 length: 16 residues. V shed 3 bases and J shed 3 bases, with 15 bases lying between them. Looked up from germline, CDR1 is LNHDA and CDR2 is SQIVND (reference sequence). The CDR3 protein is CASSIGDGAINQPQHF. DNA for the CDR3: TGTGCCAGTAGTATTGGAGACGGAGCCATCAATCAGCCCCAGCATTTT.

The table lists this clone with a few counts. This chain links TRBV10-3 with TRBJ2-7, with a tentative D call TRBD1 (5 bases). V lost 4 bases to trimming and J lost 0 bases, with 16 bases between them. The CDR3 runs to 16 residues. Germline V CDR1 and CDR2: ENHRY, SYGVKD. CDR3 bases: TGTGCCATCAGTGCAGGGTTCGGTACGGGCTCCTACGAGCAGTACTTC. Protein product: CAISAGFGTGSYEQYF.

The V call is TRBV7-6, the J call TRBJ1-2; 11 bases fit TRBD1. The CDR3 has 14 amino acids. The V gene end was trimmed by 5 bases and the J gene end by 6 bases; junction bases not matched to a gene: 5. Per the germline V gene, CDR1 is SGHVS and CDR2 is FNYEAQ. The CDR3 protein is CASSTGQGVHGYTF. As DNA, the CDR3 is TGTGCCAGCAGCACGGGACAGGGGGTACATGGCTACACCTTC.

The J gene is TRBJ1-3, the V gene TRBV29-1, with 7 positions matching TRBD1. Looked up from germline, CDR1 is SQVTM and CDR2 is ANQGSEA. The CDR3 consists of 17 residues. The V segment lost 4 bases and the J segment 1 base; nucleotides outside the gene matches: 13. The CDR3 is CSVAKRRTGLSGNTIYF. CDR3 nucleotide sequence: TGCAGCGTTGCGAAACGGAGGACAGGCTTGTCTGGAAACACCATATATTTT.

The J gene is TRBJ2-2, the V gene TRBV30, with D perhaps TRBD1 (6 bases). V lost 2 bases and J 6 bases, leaving 13 bases between the germline ends. This CDR3 region has 14 residues. CDR1 is GTSNPN and CDR2 is SVGIG in the germline V gene (reference sequence). Here the CDR3 DNA reads TGTGCCTGGAGTCGACTCACAGGGTCCGGGGAGCTGTTTTTT. Protein sequence: CAWSRLTGSGELFF.

The chain uses TRBV19 and TRBJ2-7; 9 nucleotides agree with TRBD1. The CDR3 spans 14 residues. The V segment lost 6 bases and the J segment 4 bases; nucleotides outside the gene matches: 7. In germline, CDR1 is LNHDA, CDR2 SQIVND (reference sequence). The CDR3 loop reads CASSSGTGQYEQYF. DNA of the CDR3: TGTGCCAGTAGCTCCGGGACAGGGCAATACGAGCAGTACTTC.

CDR3 in DNA: TGTGCCAGCAGCTTGTATGTGACAGGGTTAGCCGAGCAGTACTTC. Protein sequence: CASSLYVTGLAEQYF. The chain joins TRBV5-6 to TRBJ2-7; 7 bases are a match to TRBD1. Germline V gene lookup returns CDR1 SGHDT and CDR2 YYEEEE. The CDR3 totals 15 residues. The V and J ends lost 1 base and 6 bases, in that order; junction bases with no gene match: 10.

This clone was picked up a small number of times. The chain couples TRBV28 to TRBJ2-7; the match to TRBD1 covers 12 bases. J was trimmed by 1 base and V by 8 bases; bases with no gene match: 6. This CDR3 has 15 amino acids. CDR1 and CDR2 (germline): MDHEN, SYDVKM. For the CDR3, the DNA is TGTGCCAGCGGGACAGGGGGCTCCTTTTCCTACGAGCAGTACTTC. This translates into CASGTGGSFSYEQYF.

As to this clone: Other DNA sequences of this sample code for an identical CDR3. The J gene is TRBJ1-2, the V gene TRBV5-4; D remains ambiguous. Trimming removed 2 bases at V and 2 bases at J, with 7 bases between. The CDR3 sequence is 13 residues long. Germline V gives CDR1 SGHNT, CDR2 YYREEE (reference sequence). The CDR3, as DNA: TGTGCCAGCAGCTTACCGGGGAACTATGGCTACACCTTC. Protein product: CASSLPGNYGYTF.

This rearrangement joins TRBV5-1 to TRBJ1-4; possibly TRBD1 for D (5 bases). The CDR3 has 17 residues. Germline V gives CDR1 SGHRS, CDR2 YFSETQ. Trimming stripped 6 bases from V and 3 bases from J, with 21 bases between. CDR3 sequence reads: CASTQTGDSRANEKLFF. CDR3 bases: TGCGCCAGCACCCAGACCGGAGACAGTCGGGCTAATGAAAAACTGTTTTTT.